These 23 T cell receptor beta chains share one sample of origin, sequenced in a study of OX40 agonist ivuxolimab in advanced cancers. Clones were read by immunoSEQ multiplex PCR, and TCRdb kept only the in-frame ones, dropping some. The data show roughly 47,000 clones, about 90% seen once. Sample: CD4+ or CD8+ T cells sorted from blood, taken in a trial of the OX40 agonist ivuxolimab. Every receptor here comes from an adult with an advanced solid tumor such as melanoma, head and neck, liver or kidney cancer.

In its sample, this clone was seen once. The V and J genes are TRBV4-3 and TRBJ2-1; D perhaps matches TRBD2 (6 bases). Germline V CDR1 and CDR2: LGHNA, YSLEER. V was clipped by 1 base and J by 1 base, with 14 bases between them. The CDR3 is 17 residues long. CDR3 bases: TGCGCCAGCAGCCAAGTACCGGGGGTGAAGTCCTACAATGAGCAGTTCTTC. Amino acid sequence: CASSQVPGVKSYNEQFF.

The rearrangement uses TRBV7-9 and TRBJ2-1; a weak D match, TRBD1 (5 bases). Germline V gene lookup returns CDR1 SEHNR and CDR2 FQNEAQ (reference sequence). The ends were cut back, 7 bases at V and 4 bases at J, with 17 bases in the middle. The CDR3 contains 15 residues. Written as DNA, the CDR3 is TGTGCCAGCACCATAGGGGCAGGGATTTACAATGAGCAGTTCTTC. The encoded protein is CASTIGAGIYNEQFF.

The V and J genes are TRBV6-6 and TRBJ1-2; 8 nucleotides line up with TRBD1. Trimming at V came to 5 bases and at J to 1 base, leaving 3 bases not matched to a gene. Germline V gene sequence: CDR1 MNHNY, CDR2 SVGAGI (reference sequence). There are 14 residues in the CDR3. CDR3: CASSPTGDNYGYTF. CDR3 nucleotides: TGTGCCAGCAGTCCGACAGGGGATAACTATGGCTACACCTTC.

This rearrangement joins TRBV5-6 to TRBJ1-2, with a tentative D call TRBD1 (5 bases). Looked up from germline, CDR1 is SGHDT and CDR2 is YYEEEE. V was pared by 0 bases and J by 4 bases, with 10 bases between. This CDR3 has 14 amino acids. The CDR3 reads CASSLVDSPYGYTF. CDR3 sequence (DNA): TGTGCCAGCAGCTTGGTTGACAGCCCCTATGGCTACACCTTC.

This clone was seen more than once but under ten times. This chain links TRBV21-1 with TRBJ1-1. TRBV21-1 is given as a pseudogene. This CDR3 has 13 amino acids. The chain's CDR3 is CASSKGQLGEAFF. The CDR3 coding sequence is TGTGCCAGCAGCAAAGGCCAACTAGGTGAAGCTTTCTTT.

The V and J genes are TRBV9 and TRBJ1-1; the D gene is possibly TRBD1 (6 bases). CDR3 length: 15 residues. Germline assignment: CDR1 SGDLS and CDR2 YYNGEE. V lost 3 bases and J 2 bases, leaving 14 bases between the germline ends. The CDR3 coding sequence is TGTGCCAGCAGCGAATCCGGGACACCTAACACTGAAGCTTTCTTT. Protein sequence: CASSESGTPNTEAFF.

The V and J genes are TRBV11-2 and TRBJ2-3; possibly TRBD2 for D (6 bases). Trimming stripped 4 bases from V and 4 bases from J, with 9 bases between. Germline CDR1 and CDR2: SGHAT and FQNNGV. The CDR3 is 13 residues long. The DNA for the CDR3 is TGTGCCAGCAGCTCCACTAGCTCAGATACGCAGTATTTT. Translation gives CASSSTSSDTQYF.

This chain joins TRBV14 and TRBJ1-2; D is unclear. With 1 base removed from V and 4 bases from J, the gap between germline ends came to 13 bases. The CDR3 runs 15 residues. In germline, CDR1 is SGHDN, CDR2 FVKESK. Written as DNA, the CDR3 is TGTGCCAGCAGCCAAGGGGCTGGGCAGGTCTATGGCTACACCTTC. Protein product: CASSQGAGQVYGYTF.

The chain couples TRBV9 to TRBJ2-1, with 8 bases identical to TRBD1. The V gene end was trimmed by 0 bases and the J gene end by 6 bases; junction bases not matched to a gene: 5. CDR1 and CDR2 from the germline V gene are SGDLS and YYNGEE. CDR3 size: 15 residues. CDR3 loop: CASSVEGQASNEQFF. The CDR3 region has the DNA TGTGCCAGCAGCGTAGAGGGACAGGCGAGCAATGAGCAGTTCTTC.

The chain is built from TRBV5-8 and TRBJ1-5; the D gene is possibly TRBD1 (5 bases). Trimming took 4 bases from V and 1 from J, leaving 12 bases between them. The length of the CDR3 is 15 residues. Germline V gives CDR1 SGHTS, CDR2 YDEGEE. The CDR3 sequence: CASSADSESNQPQHF. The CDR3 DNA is TGTGCCAGCAGCGCTGACAGCGAGAGCAATCAGCCCCAGCATTTT.

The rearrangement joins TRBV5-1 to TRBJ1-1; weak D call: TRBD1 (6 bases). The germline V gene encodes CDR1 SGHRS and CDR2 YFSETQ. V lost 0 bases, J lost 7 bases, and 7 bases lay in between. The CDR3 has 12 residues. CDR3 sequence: CASSLEQGEAFF. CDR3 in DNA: TGCGCCAGCAGCTTGGAACAGGGTGAAGCTTTCTTT. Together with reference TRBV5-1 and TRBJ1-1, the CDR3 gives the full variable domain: KAGVTQTPRYLIKTRGQQVTLSCSPISGHRSVSWYQQTPGQGLQFLFEYFSETQRNKGNFPGRFSGRQFSNSRSEMNVSTLELGDSALYLCASSLEQGEAFFGQGTRLTVV.

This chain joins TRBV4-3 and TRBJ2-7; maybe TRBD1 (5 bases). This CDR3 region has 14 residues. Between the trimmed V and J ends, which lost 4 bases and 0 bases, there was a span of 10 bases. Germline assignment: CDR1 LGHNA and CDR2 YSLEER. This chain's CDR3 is CASSRGWSSYEQYF. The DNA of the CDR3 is TGCGCCAGCAGCCGGGGCTGGAGCTCCTACGAGCAGTACTTC.

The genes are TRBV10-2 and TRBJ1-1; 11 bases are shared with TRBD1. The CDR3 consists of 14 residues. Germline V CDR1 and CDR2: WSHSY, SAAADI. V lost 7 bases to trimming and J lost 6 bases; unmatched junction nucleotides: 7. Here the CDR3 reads CASNPDRGPPEAFF. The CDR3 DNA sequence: TGCGCCAGCAATCCGGACAGGGGGCCCCCTGAAGCTTTCTTT.

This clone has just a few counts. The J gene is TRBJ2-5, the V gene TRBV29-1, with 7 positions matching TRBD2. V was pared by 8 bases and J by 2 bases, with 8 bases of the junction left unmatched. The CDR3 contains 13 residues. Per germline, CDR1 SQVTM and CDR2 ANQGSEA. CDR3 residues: CSYELGGQETQYF. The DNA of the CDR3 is TGCAGCTATGAGTTGGGGGGGCAAGAGACCCAGTACTTC.

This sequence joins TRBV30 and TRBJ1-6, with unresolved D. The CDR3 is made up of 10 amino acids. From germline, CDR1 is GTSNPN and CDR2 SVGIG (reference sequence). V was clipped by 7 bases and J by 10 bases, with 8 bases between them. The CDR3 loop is CASSGSPLHF. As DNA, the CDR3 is TGTGCCTCCTCGGGCTCACCCCTCCACTTT.

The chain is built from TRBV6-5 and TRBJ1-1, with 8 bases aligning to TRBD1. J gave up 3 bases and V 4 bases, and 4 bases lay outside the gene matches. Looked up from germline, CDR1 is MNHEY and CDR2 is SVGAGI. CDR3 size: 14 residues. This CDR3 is CASSFQGADTEAFF. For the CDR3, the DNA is TGTGCCAGCAGTTTCCAGGGGGCCGACACTGAAGCTTTCTTT.

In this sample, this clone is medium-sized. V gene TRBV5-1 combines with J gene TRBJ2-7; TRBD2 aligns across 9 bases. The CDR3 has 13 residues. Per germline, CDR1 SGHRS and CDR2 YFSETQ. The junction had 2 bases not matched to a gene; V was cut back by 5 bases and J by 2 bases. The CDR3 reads CASRPSGAYEQYF. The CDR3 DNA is TGCGCCAGCAGGCCTAGCGGGGCCTACGAGCAGTACTTC.

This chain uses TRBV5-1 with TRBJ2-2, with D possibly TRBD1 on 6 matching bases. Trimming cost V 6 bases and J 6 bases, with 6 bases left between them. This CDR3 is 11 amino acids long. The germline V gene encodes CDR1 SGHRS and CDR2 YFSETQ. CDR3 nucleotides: TGCGCCAGCAAGGGGGCCGGGGAGCTGTTTTTT. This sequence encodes CASKGAGELFF.

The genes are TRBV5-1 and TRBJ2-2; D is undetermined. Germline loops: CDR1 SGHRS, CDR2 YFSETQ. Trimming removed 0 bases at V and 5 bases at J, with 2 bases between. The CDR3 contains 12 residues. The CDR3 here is CASSLETGELFF. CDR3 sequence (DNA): TGCGCCAGCAGCTTGGAAACCGGGGAGCTGTTTTTT.

DNA for the CDR3: TGTGCCAGCAGCTTAGGGGGACAGGGGACCGGTTGGTACGAGCAGTACTTC. Its translation is CASSLGGQGTGWYEQYF. The chain recombines TRBV7-9 with TRBJ2-7; TRBD1 agrees at 10 bases. CDR3 length equals 17 residues. CDR1 SEHNR and CDR2 FQNEAQ come from the germline V gene (reference sequence). After removal of 1 base from V and 4 bases from J, the junction contained 10 bases not matched to a gene.

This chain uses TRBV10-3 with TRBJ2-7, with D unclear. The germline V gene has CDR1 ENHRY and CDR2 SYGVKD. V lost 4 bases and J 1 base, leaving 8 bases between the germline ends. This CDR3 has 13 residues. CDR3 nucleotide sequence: TGTGCCATCAGTGTCGACAAGTCCTACGAGCAGTACTTC. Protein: CAISVDKSYEQYF.

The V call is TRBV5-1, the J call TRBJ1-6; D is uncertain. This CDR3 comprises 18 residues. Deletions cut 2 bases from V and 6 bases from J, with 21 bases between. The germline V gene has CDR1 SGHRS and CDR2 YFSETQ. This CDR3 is CASSFNWERPAPNSPLHF. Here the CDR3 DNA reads TGCGCCAGCAGCTTTAATTGGGAGAGGCCGGCTCCTAATTCACCCCTCCACTTT.

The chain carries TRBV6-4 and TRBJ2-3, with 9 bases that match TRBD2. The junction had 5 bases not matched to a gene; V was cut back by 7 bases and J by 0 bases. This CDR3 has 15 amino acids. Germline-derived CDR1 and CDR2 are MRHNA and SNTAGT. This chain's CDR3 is CASKASGASTDTQYF. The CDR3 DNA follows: TGTGCCAGCAAAGCTAGCGGGGCTAGCACAGATACGCAGTATTTT.